These 31 T cell receptor beta chains came from one sample sequenced in a study of blood T cell repertoires in COVID-19. Repertoires were generated with immunoSEQ multiplex PCR, while TCRdb's copy carries only in-frame clones and drops some. The sample contains approximately 200,000 clones, under 90% of which appear only once. Sequenced input: peripheral blood. The source is a person aged 65 to 85 with COVID-19, enrolled during active disease.

This clone was seen only a few times. This sequence joins TRBV29-1 and TRBJ2-7; the match to TRBD1 covers 7 bases. CDR3 size: 13 residues. Per germline, CDR1 SQVTM and CDR2 ANQGSEA. J gave up 0 bases and V 7 bases, and 6 bases lay outside the gene matches. CDR3 bases: TGCAGCGCCGGGGACAGTCGCTCCTACGAGCAGTACTTC. Translation gives CSAGDSRSYEQYF.

This sequence joins TRBV7-2 and TRBJ1-6; a weak D match, TRBD1 (6 bases). Germline V gene data show CDR1 as SGHTA and CDR2 as FQGNSA. The CDR3 totals 14 residues. Trimming stripped 5 bases from V and 10 bases from J, with 15 bases between. CDR3 protein: CASSPDRVGSPLHF. DNA for the CDR3: TGTGCCAGCAGCCCGGACAGAGTGGGATCACCCCTCCACTTT. The variable domain in full, with the rest retrieved from reference TRBV7-2 and TRBJ1-6, is GAGVSQSPSNKVTEKGKDVELRCDPISGHTALYWYRQSLGQGLEFLIYFQGNSAPDKSGLPSDRFSAERTGGSVSTLTIQRTQQEDSAVYLCASSPDRVGSPLHFGNGTRLTVT.

This chain connects TRBV6-5 to TRBJ2-2; D might be TRBD2 (5 bases). Germline V lookup: CDR1 MNHEY, CDR2 SVGAGI. CDR3 length: 13 amino acids. The germline V and J ends were trimmed by 6 bases and 6 bases, with 11 bases remaining between them. CDR3 DNA: TGTGCCAGCAGCTTACTAGTCTCCGGGGAGCTGTTTTTT. Amino acids: CASSLLVSGELFF.

Only a few counts were recorded for this clone. Other DNA sequences in this specimen translate into the identical CDR3. This sequence joins TRBV4-1 and TRBJ1-2; D uncertain. The CDR3 runs 16 residues. Germline V CDR1 and CDR2: MGHRA, YSYEKL. The V gene lost 0 bases and the J gene lost 0 bases, with 11 bases spanning the gap. In nucleotides, the CDR3 is TGCGCCAGCAGCCAAGATCTAGCAGCTGCTAACTATGGCTACACCTTC. This encodes CASSQDLAAANYGYTF.

The rearrangement uses TRBV27 and TRBJ1-1, with 7 nucleotides matching TRBD1. Unmatched junction bases numbered 8, after V lost 4 bases and J lost 0 bases. From germline, CDR1 is MNHEY and CDR2 SMNVEV (reference sequence). The CDR3 runs 16 residues. For the CDR3, the DNA is TGTGCCAGCAGTTCGGGTATGGACAGGATGAACACTGAAGCTTTCTTT. Translation gives CASSSGMDRMNTEAFF.

The chain has TRBV11-3 and TRBJ2-1; no reliable D call. The CDR3 spans 13 residues. Germline V gene sequence: CDR1 SGHNT, CDR2 YENEEA. Trimming took off 5 bases at V and 5 bases at J, with 10 bases between the two ends. This CDR3 is CASSRRVDNEQFF. CDR3 bases: TGTGCCAGCAGCCGACGGGTTGACAATGAGCAGTTCTTC.

There are a few counts of this clone. The gene calls are TRBV28 and TRBJ2-7; D is unresolved. The germline V and J ends were trimmed by 7 bases and 6 bases, with 16 bases remaining between them. CDR3 size: 13 residues. Germline V gives CDR1 MDHEN, CDR2 SYDVKM. CDR3 amino acids: CASKESSEAEQYF. In nucleotides, the CDR3 is TGTGCCAGCAAGGAATCTTCTGAGGCCGAGCAGTACTTC.

The rearrangement links TRBV27 to TRBJ1-6, with D unclear. The CDR3 is 15 amino acids. The ends were cut back, 8 bases at V and 3 bases at J, with 14 bases in the middle. Germline assignment: CDR1 MNHEY and CDR2 SMNVEV (reference sequence). The CDR3 DNA follows: TGTGCCAGCCAACTCGGCGGCGTCTATAATTCACCCCTCCACTTT. Encoded protein: CASQLGGVYNSPLHF.

This clone was observed a few times. The chain carries TRBV27 and TRBJ2-2; the match to TRBD1 covers 9 bases. CDR1 and CDR2 from the germline V gene are MNHEY and SMNVEV (reference sequence). With 5 bases clipped from V and 7 bases from J, the junction kept 14 bases outside the gene matches. The length of the CDR3 is 17 residues. CDR3 protein: CASSPRPGTGFIGELFF. In nucleotides, the CDR3 is TGTGCCAGCAGTCCCCGACCTGGGACAGGGTTCATCGGGGAGCTGTTTTTT.

This chain connects TRBV2 to TRBJ2-7; D is possibly TRBD1 (5 bases). The germline gives CDR1 SNHLY, CDR2 FYNNEI. The CDR3 sequence is 13 residues long. V was pared by 4 bases and J by 3 bases, with 10 bases between. The CDR3 DNA follows: TGTGCCAGCAGTGTAGGGGTAGGCTACGAGCAGTACTTC. It codes for CASSVGVGYEQYF.

V gene TRBV27 combines with J gene TRBJ2-1; maybe TRBD1 (6 bases). The CDR3 covers 13 residues. Trimming removed 7 bases at V and 0 bases at J, with 7 bases between. Germline V gene lookup returns CDR1 MNHEY and CDR2 SMNVEV (reference sequence). The CDR3 nucleotides read TGTGCCAGCAAACAGGGCTCCTACAATGAGCAGTTCTTC. Translation gives CASKQGSYNEQFF.

The count of this clone is one. The chain links TRBV6-5 to TRBJ2-2; maybe TRBD1 (5 bases). CDR3 size: 14 residues. The germline gives CDR1 MNHEY, CDR2 SVGAGI. Trimming took off 8 bases at V and 0 bases at J, with 10 bases between the two ends. The chain's CDR3 is CASGHPSNTGELFF. Written as DNA, the CDR3 is TGTGCCAGCGGACACCCTTCGAACACCGGGGAGCTGTTTTTT.

The gene calls are TRBV19 and TRBJ2-3; a possible D gene is TRBD2 (6 bases). CDR3 length equals 14 residues. Trimming removed 10 bases from V and 3 bases from J, with 17 bases in between. Germline CDR1 is LNHDA and CDR2 is SQIVND (reference sequence). CDR3 sequence: CATRDRAGTDTQYF. CDR3 in DNA: TGTGCCACTAGGGATCGGGCGGGAACAGATACGCAGTATTTT.

This clone is a singleton in its sample. The V call is TRBV19, the J call TRBJ1-4; a weak D match, TRBD1 (5 bases). From germline, CDR1 is LNHDA and CDR2 SQIVND (reference sequence). This CDR3 spans 13 amino acids. V lost 8 bases to trimming and J lost 5 bases, with 12 bases between them. DNA of the CDR3: TGTGCCAGTCTACCGGGACTCAATGAAAAACTGTTTTTT. The encoded protein is CASLPGLNEKLFF.

The chain has TRBV2 and TRBJ2-5; TRBD2 agrees at 8 bases. CDR3 length equals 16 residues. The germline V gene has CDR1 SNHLY and CDR2 FYNNEI. Trimming at V came to 6 bases and at J to 5 bases, leaving 14 bases not matched to a gene. For the CDR3, the DNA is TGTGCCAGCAGCGACTCCGGGGGGGAGGCTAATGAGACCCAGTACTTC. Translated, it gives CASSDSGGEANETQYF.

The chain is built from TRBV18 and TRBJ2-5; maybe TRBD2 (6 bases). CDR1 KGHSH and CDR2 LQKENI come from the germline V gene. Trimming pared 4 bases from V and 0 bases from J, leaving 21 bases between. CDR3 length: 18 residues. The CDR3 loop is CASSRRGLSTRYQETQYF. CDR3 bases: TGTGCCAGCTCACGGCGGGGATTATCAACCCGGTACCAAGAGACCCAGTACTTC.

J is TRBJ1-3 and V is TRBV28; tentatively, D is TRBD1 (6 bases). Germline CDR1 is MDHEN and CDR2 is SYDVKM. Trimming took off 0 bases at V and 2 bases at J, with 11 bases between the two ends. This CDR3 comprises 16 residues. The chain's CDR3 is CASSLWGGQAGNTIYF. CDR3 nucleotides: TGTGCCAGCAGTTTATGGGGGGGGCAAGCTGGAAACACCATATATTTT.

V is TRBV19 and J is TRBJ1-6, with D possibly being TRBD1 (5 bases). CDR1 is LNHDA and CDR2 is SQIVND in the germline V gene (reference sequence). The ends were cut back, 5 bases at V and 10 bases at J, with 15 bases in the middle. The CDR3 extends over 14 amino acids. The CDR3 DNA reads TGTGCCAGTAGTCCGAACGACAGAGCGTCACCCCTCCACTTT. Translating gives CASSPNDRASPLHF.

V and J are TRBV19 and TRBJ2-1; 9 bases fit TRBD2. Germline-derived CDR1 and CDR2 are LNHDA and SQIVND (reference sequence). CDR3 size: 14 residues. The CDR3 reads CATAGGLFIYEQFF. The CDR3 DNA reads TGTGCAACCGCGGGGGGGCTTTTTATTTATGAGCAGTTCTTC.

This clone was found once. The chain couples TRBV12-3 or TRBV12-4 to TRBJ1-6; D is ambiguous. The CDR3 is made up of 11 amino acids. Trimming removed 1 base from V and 14 bases from J, with 6 bases in between. The CDR3 region is CASSLGSTLHF. The CDR3 nucleotides read TGTGCCAGCAGTTTAGGTAGCACCCTCCACTTT.

The chain combines TRBV29-1 with TRBJ2-5, with 7 bases lining up with TRBD1. This CDR3 has 13 residues. V shed 3 bases and J 5 bases; nucleotides not matched to a gene: 6. Per germline, CDR1 SQVTM and CDR2 ANQGSEA. CDR3 amino acids: CSVDPTGPETQYF. The CDR3 coding sequence is TGCAGCGTTGACCCGACAGGGCCGGAGACCCAGTACTTC.

The rearrangement uses TRBV19 and TRBJ2-7, with 7 bases lining up with TRBD1. There are 14 residues in the CDR3. CDR1 is LNHDA and CDR2 is SQIVND in the germline V gene (reference sequence). The V and J ends lost 5 bases and 3 bases, in that order; junction bases with no gene match: 7. The CDR3 bases are TGTGCCAGTAGTCCAGGGGGTGAGGGCTACGAGCAGTACTTC. It translates to CASSPGGEGYEQYF.

The rearrangement links TRBV10-3 to TRBJ2-1; 12 positions agree with TRBD2. Germline V gives CDR1 ENHRY, CDR2 SYGVKD. The CDR3 extends over 15 amino acids. After removal of 3 bases from V and 6 bases from J, the junction contained 3 bases not matched to a gene. In nucleotides, the CDR3 is TGTGCCATCAGTGACATACTAGCGGGGGGCAATGAGCAGTTCTTC. The encoded protein is CAISDILAGGNEQFF.

The chain combines TRBV7-2 with TRBJ2-7; D is unresolved. The germline V gene has CDR1 SGHTA and CDR2 FQGNSA. CDR3 length: 15 amino acids. Trimming removed 3 bases from V and 4 bases from J, with 16 bases in between. CDR3 sequence reads: CASSLGPASGYEQYF. CDR3 nucleotides: TGTGCCAGCAGCTTGGGCCCCGCATCTGGTTACGAGCAGTACTTC.

This clone was seen a single time. The chain couples TRBV19 to TRBJ2-7; 11 bases are a match to TRBD2. This CDR3 comprises 16 residues. CDR1 and CDR2 from the germline V gene are LNHDA and SQIVND (reference sequence). With V trimmed by 4 bases and J by 2 bases, 7 bases remained unmatched. The CDR3 nucleotides read TGTGCCAGTAGTAACCCCACTAGCGGGGGTACCTACGAGCAGTACTTC. The encoded protein is CASSNPTSGGTYEQYF.

The V call is TRBV4-2, the J call TRBJ1-3; 8 bases fit TRBD1. CDR3 size: 15 residues. Per germline, CDR1 LGHNA and CDR2 YNFKEQ. V gave up 8 bases and J gave up 0 bases; unmatched junction bases: 6. The CDR3 DNA reads TGTGCCAGCGGGTTTACAGGGGGCTCTGGAAACACCATATATTTT. This gives the protein CASGFTGGSGNTIYF.

The rearrangement joins TRBV7-3 to TRBJ2-5; D may be TRBD2 (6 bases). V was cut by 5 bases and J by 4 bases, with 14 bases left in between. The CDR3 covers 14 residues. Germline CDR1 is SGHTA and CDR2 is FQGTGA. In DNA, the CDR3 is TGTGCCAGCAGCCCTAGCGCCGGGCGAGAGACCCAGTACTTC. Protein product: CASSPSAGRETQYF.

The chain carries TRBV6-5 and TRBJ2-5, with 10 bases that match TRBD1. The CDR3 totals 15 residues. CDR1 is MNHEY, CDR2 SVGAGI, per germline. Trimming cost V 5 bases and J 5 bases; bases outside gene matches: 8. The CDR3 region is CASSPRDRGGETQYF. The CDR3 bases are TGTGCCAGCAGTCCTCGGGACAGGGGTGGGGAGACCCAGTACTTC.

The genes are TRBV5-1 and TRBJ2-7; weak D call: TRBD1 (6 bases). This CDR3 is 15 amino acids long. CDR1 and CDR2 (germline): SGHRS, YFSETQ. V was shortened by 0 bases and J by 1 base, with 11 bases between the two germline ends. The CDR3 sequence is CASSLVVGGSYEQYF. CDR3 DNA: TGCGCCAGCAGCTTGGTCGTAGGGGGATCCTACGAGCAGTACTTC.

The V and J genes are TRBV24-1 and TRBJ2-3; 12 bases agree with TRBD2. CDR1 and CDR2 (germline): KGHDR, SFDVKD. The length of the CDR3 is 16 residues. The ends lost 3 bases at V and 5 bases at J; junction bases unmatched: 5. DNA of the CDR3: TGTGCCACCAGTGATCCTGGACTAGCGGGGCAAGATACGCAGTATTTT. Its protein product is CATSDPGLAGQDTQYF.

The chain couples TRBV27 to TRBJ1-2; 10 nucleotides line up with TRBD1. Germline CDR1 reads MNHEY; CDR2 reads SMNVEV (reference sequence). The ends lost 4 bases at V and 4 bases at J; junction bases unmatched: 6. CDR3 size: 15 residues. Here the CDR3 reads CASSYGTGDPYGYTF. The CDR3 DNA reads TGTGCCAGCAGTTACGGGACAGGGGACCCCTATGGCTACACCTTC.